A selection of T cell receptor beta chains follows, all from one sample in a study of blood T cells in healthy people across ages. TCRdb fed the 5' RACE reads into MiXCR, producing one record per CDR3 protein. This table holds around 1,700,000 distinct CDR3 sequences, roughly 28% found once. Sequencing was carried out using blood. The receptors stem from a woman between 25 and 40 years old in good health. Each CDR3 is given with its conserved first and last residue. The D gene is left open where the match is weak. Expanded clones are given a class, and other clones once, few, many or no size at all.

clone_size: -; v_call: TRBV6-6; d_call: TRBD1; j_call: TRBJ2-1; cdr3_nt: TGTGCCAGCAGGCGGACAGGGCAGGGGAATGAGCAGTTCTTC; cdr3_aa: CASRRTGQGNEQFF
clone_size: -; v_call: TRBV29-1; d_call: -; j_call: TRBJ2-7; cdr3_nt: TGCAGCGTGAAGGGAGGACGAAGAAGCTTCTACGAGCAGTACTTC; cdr3_aa: CSVKGGRRSFYEQYF
clone_size: many; v_call: TRBV29-1; d_call: -; j_call: TRBJ2-5; cdr3_nt: TGCAGCGTTTTAGTTCTAGCGGAGACCCAGTACTTC; cdr3_aa: CSVLVLAETQYF
clone_size: many; v_call: TRBV5-1; d_call: TRBD1; j_call: TRBJ2-4; cdr3_nt: TGCGCCAGCAGCCCGAGGGACAGCTACGAAGCCAAAAACATTCAGTACTTC; cdr3_aa: CASSPRDSYEAKNIQYF
clone_size: many; v_call: TRBV27; d_call: TRBD1; j_call: TRBJ1-2; cdr3_nt: TGTGCCAGCAGGCGACAGGGGGAAACAGGTGGCTACACCTTC; cdr3_aa: CASRRQGETGGYTF
clone_size: many; v_call: TRBV7-2; d_call: -; j_call: TRBJ2-6; cdr3_nt: TGTGCCAGCAGCTTAGACGGGACAACTGGGGCCAACGTCCTGACTTTC; cdr3_aa: CASSLDGTTGANVLTF
clone_size: -; v_call: TRBV6-4; d_call: -; j_call: TRBJ2-1; cdr3_nt: TGTGCCGGCAGTGAAGAGTGGTCCAGGGTCGCCGACAATGAGCAGTTCTTC; cdr3_aa: CAGSEEWSRVADNEQFF
clone_size: -; v_call: TRBV3-1; d_call: TRBD1; j_call: TRBJ2-7; cdr3_nt: TGTGCCAGCAGCCCTTCCCTCAGGGGGTACGAGCAGTACTTC; cdr3_aa: CASSPSLRGYEQYF
clone_size: -; v_call: TRBV6-6; d_call: -; j_call: TRBJ1-2; cdr3_nt: TGTGCCAGCACCCCAGAGGGTGAGGGCTACACCTTC; cdr3_aa: CASTPEGEGYTF
clone_size: -; v_call: TRBV6-1; d_call: -; j_call: TRBJ1-2; cdr3_nt: TGTGCCAGCAGTGAACGGGCACAGGGAATCTATGGCTACACCTTC; cdr3_aa: CASSERAQGIYGYTF
clone_size: -; v_call: TRBV25-1; d_call: -; j_call: TRBJ1-1; cdr3_nt: TGTGCCAGCACCGCAGCGACGGGGGGCACTGAAGCTTTCTTT; cdr3_aa: CASTAATGGTEAFF
clone_size: few; v_call: TRBV2; d_call: -; j_call: TRBJ2-1; cdr3_nt: TGTGCCAGCAGCGCGGAGGAGGGCAGGGCAACCTACAATGAGCAGTTCTTC; cdr3_aa: CASSAEEGRATYNEQFF
clone_size: -; v_call: TRBV12-3/TRBV12-4; d_call: TRBD1; j_call: TRBJ1-1; cdr3_nt: TGTGCCAGCAGCAACTATGACAGGGCAAACACTGAAGCTTTCTTT; cdr3_aa: CASSNYDRANTEAFF
clone_size: -; v_call: TRBV20-1; d_call: -; j_call: TRBJ2-7; cdr3_nt: TGCAGTGCGCCGACAGACTCCTACGAGCAGTACTTC; cdr3_aa: CSAPTDSYEQYF
clone_size: -; v_call: TRBV7-2; d_call: -; j_call: TRBJ2-3; cdr3_nt: TGTGCCAGCACTTCCCTAGGCGCTGCAAGGGATACGCAGTATTTT; cdr3_aa: CASTSLGAARDTQYF
clone_size: -; v_call: TRBV5-1; d_call: TRBD1; j_call: TRBJ2-7; cdr3_nt: TGCGCCGGCAGCTCCGCCGGGACAGGGGGCTACGAGCAGTACTTC; cdr3_aa: CAGSSAGTGGYEQYF
clone_size: few; v_call: TRBV4-2; d_call: -; j_call: TRBJ2-7; cdr3_nt: TGTGCCAGCAGCCAAGAGGTTTCACAGGGCATCGACGAGCAGTACTTC; cdr3_aa: CASSQEVSQGIDEQYF
clone_size: many; v_call: TRBV29-1; d_call: -; j_call: TRBJ2-7; cdr3_nt: TGCAGCGTTGGGACAGATACTACCTACGAGCAGTACTTC; cdr3_aa: CSVGTDTTYEQYF
clone_size: -; v_call: TRBV29-1; d_call: -; j_call: TRBJ2-7; cdr3_nt: TGCAGCGTTTCATACAGGGTGAGCTCCTACGAGCAGTACTTC; cdr3_aa: CSVSYRVSSYEQYF
clone_size: -; v_call: TRBV10-3; d_call: -; j_call: TRBJ1-1; cdr3_nt: TGTGCCATCAGTGAGTTGGTCAGCGAAGCTTTCTTT; cdr3_aa: CAISELVSEAFF
clone_size: few; v_call: TRBV7-2; d_call: TRBD1; j_call: TRBJ2-2; cdr3_nt: TGTGCCAGCAGCTTAGGGGGACAGGGGTCCGGGGAGCTGTTTTTT; cdr3_aa: CASSLGGQGSGELFF
clone_size: few; v_call: TRBV5-1; d_call: TRBD2; j_call: TRBJ2-1; cdr3_nt: TGCGCCAGCAGCTTCCCGGCACGTAGACTAGCGGGAGCCTACAATGAGCAGTTCTTC; cdr3_aa: CASSFPARRLAGAYNEQFF
clone_size: -; v_call: TRBV2; d_call: TRBD2; j_call: TRBJ2-1; cdr3_nt: TGTGCCAGCAGTGAAGCCAGACTAGCGGGGGGCTCTCAGTTCTTC; cdr3_aa: CASSEARLAGGSQFF
clone_size: -; v_call: TRBV29-1; d_call: -; j_call: TRBJ1-1; cdr3_nt: TGCAGCGTTGAAAAGGTACGGGGCGGGAGTGAAGCTTTCTTT; cdr3_aa: CSVEKVRGGSEAFF
clone_size: many; v_call: TRBV30; d_call: TRBD1; j_call: TRBJ2-7; cdr3_nt: TGTGCCTGGGAGACAGGGAGCTCCTACGAGCAGTACTTC; cdr3_aa: CAWETGSSYEQYF
clone_size: -; v_call: TRBV7-9; d_call: -; j_call: TRBJ2-7; cdr3_nt: TGTGCCAGCAGTGATGAGCAGTACTTC; cdr3_aa: CASSDEQYF
clone_size: -; v_call: TRBV12-5; d_call: -; j_call: TRBJ1-6; cdr3_nt: TGTGCTAGTGGTTTGGAGTCCGGAGGTTCACCCCTCCACTTT; cdr3_aa: CASGLESGGSPLHF
clone_size: few; v_call: TRBV6-2/TRBV6-3; d_call: -; j_call: TRBJ1-2; cdr3_nt: TGTGCCAGCAGCCACGACAGGTTTGGCTACACCTTC; cdr3_aa: CASSHDRFGYTF
clone_size: -; v_call: TRBV24-1; d_call: TRBD2; j_call: TRBJ2-1; cdr3_nt: TGTGCCACCAGTGATCGTACTAGCGGGAGGAAGGGCGGTGAGCAGTTCTTC; cdr3_aa: CATSDRTSGRKGGEQFF
clone_size: few; v_call: TRBV28; d_call: -; j_call: TRBJ1-5; cdr3_nt: TGTGCCAGCAGTTTAGGGCCGGTTCTTAGCAATCAGCCCCAGCATTTT; cdr3_aa: CASSLGPVLSNQPQHF
clone_size: few; v_call: TRBV28; d_call: -; j_call: TRBJ2-3; cdr3_nt: TGTGCCAGCAGTACGTTCTTGGATACGCAGTATTTT; cdr3_aa: CASSTFLDTQYF